This passage covers 11 T cell receptor beta chains from one sample sequenced in a study of T cell repertoires in cytomegalovirus infection. Their antigens are not known. In TCRdb, the reads were re-called with MiXCR into one record per CDR3 protein. Of some 560,000 distinct CDR3 sequences in the sample, approximately 40% were seen once. Sequences were derived from cultured PBMCs, sampled from culture after CMV antigen stimulation. These receptors all come from a human donor in good health (CMV status not recorded). Some clones in this sample may be carry-over from other donors' samples.

The chain employs TRBV20-1 and TRBJ2-2, with D perhaps TRBD1 (5 bases). CDR3 length equals 14 residues. Germline values: CDR1 DFQATT, CDR2 SNEGSKA (reference sequence). V lost 3 bases to trimming and J lost 9 bases, with 17 bases between them. CDR3 sequence (DNA): TGCAGTGCTAGTCAGGGAAGTGATCTCCGGGAGCTGTTTTTT. Residues: CSASQGSDLRELFF.

The CDR3, as DNA: TGCAGTGCTAGTCACGGGAACACTGAAGCTTTCTTT. Its translation: CSASHGNTEAFF. The rearrangement uses TRBV20-1 and TRBJ1-1; the D is unclear. Germline-derived CDR1 and CDR2 are DFQATT and SNEGSKA (reference sequence). Trimming left V 3 bases short and J 1 base short, with 6 bases between. This CDR3 has 12 amino acids.

This rearrangement joins TRBV14 to TRBJ2-5; D not resolved. The CDR3 is 15 amino acids. The germline CDR1 and CDR2 sequences are SGHDN and FVKESK. Trimming removed 1 base at V and 0 bases at J, with 9 bases between. The CDR3 DNA sequence: TGTGCCAGCAGCCAAGTTCCAGCTTACCAAGAGACCCAGTACTTC. It is translated as CASSQVPAYQETQYF.

This clonotype came up a few times. The chain carries TRBV20-1 and TRBJ2-1; D unclear. The V end was cut by 8 bases, the J end by 4 bases, with 12 bases between. Germline CDR1 is DFQATT and CDR2 is SNEGSKA (reference sequence). The CDR3 runs to 12 residues. CDR3 in amino acids: CSTQEVYNEQFF. Here the CDR3 DNA reads TGCAGTACGCAAGAGGTGTACAATGAGCAGTTCTTC.

This chain joins TRBV7-8 and TRBJ2-7; 10 nucleotides agree with TRBD2. Unmatched junction bases numbered 6, after V lost 7 bases and J lost 6 bases. CDR1 is SGHVS and CDR2 is FQNEAQ in the germline V gene. The CDR3 is 13 amino acids. Here the CDR3 DNA reads TGTGCCAGCAAGGCACTAGCGGGATTCGAGCAGTACTTC. Its translation: CASKALAGFEQYF.

This clonotype was seen a handful of times. The chain has TRBV12-3 or TRBV12-4 and TRBJ1-2; D is perhaps TRBD1 (5 bases). V dropped 0 bases and J dropped 4 bases, with 12 bases sitting between them. The CDR3 runs to 15 residues. The CDR3 DNA sequence: TGTGCCAGCAGTTTAGCTAGACAGTCCCTCTATGGCTACACCTTC. Protein sequence: CASSLARQSLYGYTF.

CDR3 sequence (DNA): TGCAGTGCTAGCTTGCAGGGAACAACTAATGAAAAACTGTTTTTT. It translates to CSASLQGTTNEKLFF. This rearrangement joins TRBV20-1 to TRBJ1-4; D might be TRBD1 (5 bases). Germline CDR1 is DFQATT and CDR2 is SNEGSKA (reference sequence). V was pared by 3 bases and J by 0 bases, with 11 bases between. The CDR3 totals 15 residues.

This clonotype showed up just a few times. This rearrangement joins TRBV12-3 or TRBV12-4 to TRBJ2-3; TRBD2 might be the D (6 bases). The V end was cut by 3 bases, the J end by 4 bases, with 20 bases between. There are 17 residues in the CDR3. In DNA form, the CDR3 reads TGTGCCAGCAGTTTGGCCCGCGGGACTCGTAGGGCAGATACGCAGTATTTT. It encodes CASSLARGTRRADTQYF.

This clonotype has only a few counts. J is TRBJ1-3 and V is TRBV30; TRBD1 matches at 7 bases. CDR1 is GTSNPN and CDR2 is SVGIG in the germline V gene (reference sequence). The CDR3 is 14 amino acids. J was trimmed by 3 bases and V by 3 bases; bases with no gene match: 5. The CDR3 DNA sequence: TGTGCCTGGAGCCCAGGGGGAATTGGAAACACCATATATTTT. As protein: CAWSPGGIGNTIYF.

The chain links TRBV2 to TRBJ2-3, with D unclear. Trimming removed 1 base from V and 1 base from J, with 6 bases in between. The length of the CDR3 is 14 residues. CDR1 and CDR2 (germline): SNHLY, FYNNEI. CDR3 sequence reads: CASSEVIGTDTQYF. The CDR3 bases are TGTGCCAGCAGTGAAGTCATCGGCACAGATACGCAGTATTTT.

V usage is TRBV4-1 and J usage is TRBJ2-7; 8 bases agree with TRBD1. Germline values: CDR1 MGHRA, CDR2 YSYEKL. V trimming: 4 bases; J trimming: 5 bases; junction bases outside the gene matches: 4. The CDR3 extends over 13 amino acids. CDR3 sequence reads: CASSPPGGDEQYF. The CDR3 nucleotides are TGCGCCAGCAGCCCGCCAGGGGGCGACGAGCAGTACTTC.